Presented here are 25 T cell receptor beta chains from one specimen sequenced in a study of shared clonotypes between healthy human individuals. Data came from immunoSEQ multiplex PCR; TCRdb stores just in-frame clones and leaves some out. The data hold more than 2,000,000 clones, with roughly 92% observed a single time. The sequenced sample consisted of naive CD4+ T cells sorted from blood. Subset specified: CD45RA+ positively selected. Receptor source: a man younger than 35 in good health.

The rearrangement uses TRBV28 and TRBJ2-5; tentatively, D is TRBD2 (5 bases). Trimming cost V 10 bases and J 5 bases, with 14 bases left between them. Germline V gene lookup returns CDR1 MDHEN and CDR2 SYDVKM. This CDR3 spans 12 amino acids. Here the CDR3 reads CATESRRETQYF. The CDR3 DNA follows: TGTGCCACCGAGTCCCGGAGGGAGACCCAGTACTTC.

This chain connects TRBV7-9 to TRBJ2-5; possible D gene TRBD2, 5 bases. This CDR3 region has 13 residues. Trimming cost V 6 bases and J 7 bases, with 15 bases left between them. Looked up from germline, CDR1 is SEHNR and CDR2 is FQNEAQ (reference sequence). The CDR3 loop reads CASRLASSGTQYF. The CDR3 nucleotides are TGTGCCAGCAGGCTAGCATCTTCGGGGACCCAGTACTTC.

The J gene is TRBJ2-1, the V gene TRBV4-2, with 12 bases identical to TRBD2. V was clipped by 0 bases and J by 6 bases; unmatched bases: 12. This CDR3 has 19 residues. Per germline, CDR1 LGHNA and CDR2 YNFKEQ. The CDR3 loop reads CASSQDQLRLAGGPNEQFF. The CDR3 coding sequence is TGTGCCAGCAGCCAAGATCAACTTCGGCTAGCGGGAGGGCCCAATGAGCAGTTCTTC.

The V gene is TRBV14, the J gene TRBJ2-5; no clear D gene. Germline V CDR1 and CDR2: SGHDN, FVKESK. CDR3 size: 15 residues. V lost 2 bases to trimming and J lost 0 bases, with 10 bases between them. CDR3 bases: TGTGCCAGCAGCCAAAAGGATTGGTACCAAGAGACCCAGTACTTC. It is translated as CASSQKDWYQETQYF.

The CDR3 here is CASMPWDRTIYEQYF. For the CDR3, the DNA is TGTGCCAGCATGCCTTGGGACAGGACAATCTACGAGCAGTACTTC. V gene TRBV5-6 combines with J gene TRBJ2-5; 8 nucleotides align to TRBD1. The J call may not be correct, given that the DNA end is closer to TRBJ2-7. The CDR3 covers 15 residues. Looked up from germline, CDR1 is SGHDT and CDR2 is YYEEEE.

The chain uses TRBV4-1 and TRBJ2-7; TRBD2 matches at 8 bases. With 4 bases clipped from V and 0 bases from J, the junction kept 5 bases outside the gene matches. Germline-derived CDR1 and CDR2 are MGHRA and YSYEKL. This CDR3 has 15 amino acids. Written as DNA, the CDR3 is TGCGCCAGCAGCCGGTTAGCGGGGAGCTCCTACGAGCAGTACTTC. Residues: CASSRLAGSSYEQYF.

The rearrangement links TRBV6-6 to TRBJ2-2; D unresolved. CDR3 length equals 14 residues. V was cut by 2 bases and J by 6 bases, with 10 bases left in between. CDR1 MNHNY and CDR2 SVGAGI come from the germline V gene (reference sequence). The CDR3 DNA follows: TGTGCCAGCAGTTACCGGCCACCCCCCGGGGAGCTGTTTTTT. Its protein product is CASSYRPPPGELFF.

The chain links TRBV6-6 to TRBJ2-2; D possibly matches TRBD1 or TRBD2 (5 bases each). The length of the CDR3 is 13 residues. The V and J ends lost 3 bases and 6 bases respectively, with 8 bases between them. Germline V gene lookup returns CDR1 MNHNY and CDR2 SVGAGI (reference sequence). Here the CDR3 DNA reads TGTGCCAGCAGTTATCGGGACCCCGGGGAGCTGTTTTTT. Its protein product is CASSYRDPGELFF.

V is TRBV19 and J is TRBJ1-4; D uncertain. V was trimmed by 5 bases and J by 8 bases, leaving 18 bases between them. Per the germline V gene, CDR1 is LNHDA and CDR2 is SQIVND (reference sequence). The CDR3 sequence is 15 residues long. The CDR3 DNA follows: TGTGCCAGTAGTCCGCGTAGAGGACTCCCCGAAAAACTGTTTTTT. Translating it yields CASSPRRGLPEKLFF.

V usage is TRBV11-2 and J usage is TRBJ2-1; unclear D gene. The CDR3 runs to 11 residues. Trimming pared 0 bases from V and 10 bases from J, leaving 4 bases between. Per the germline V gene, CDR1 is SGHAT and CDR2 is FQNNGV. CDR3 DNA: TGTGCCAGCAGCTTAGAGCGCGAGCAGTTCTTC. Amino acids: CASSLEREQFF.

V and J are TRBV10-1 and TRBJ2-4, with 9 positions matching TRBD1. This CDR3 is 15 amino acids long. Germline trimming cut 4 bases from V and 9 bases from J; bases unmatched to any gene: 10. Germline CDR1 and CDR2: WNHNN and SYGVQD (reference sequence). Here the CDR3 DNA reads TGCGCCAGCAGTGCCGGACAGGGGAGCTTTGGCATTCAGTACTTC. It specifies CASSAGQGSFGIQYF.

The CDR3 nucleotides read TGTGCCTGGAGTAGTTCTGGGTACCATGAGCAGTTCTTC. Protein product: CAWSSSGYHEQFF. V and J are TRBV30 and TRBJ2-1; D gene uncertain. The germline CDR1 and CDR2 sequences are GTSNPN and SVGIG (reference sequence). Trimming took off 2 bases at V and 8 bases at J, with 13 bases between the two ends. The CDR3 sequence is 13 residues long.

The chain couples TRBV5-6 to TRBJ2-1; TRBD2 agrees at 8 bases. The germline V gene has CDR1 SGHDT and CDR2 YYEEEE. This CDR3 has 14 residues. After removal of 2 bases from V and 6 bases from J, the junction contained 4 bases not matched to a gene. CDR3 protein: CASSLAGALNEQFF. The CDR3 DNA follows: TGTGCCAGCAGCTTAGCGGGGGCCCTCAATGAGCAGTTCTTC.

This clone turned up a few times. The V and J genes are TRBV28 and TRBJ1-1, with D unclear. The CDR3 runs to 12 residues. V was clipped by 4 bases and J by 10 bases, with 13 bases between them. CDR1 is MDHEN and CDR2 is SYDVKM in the germline V gene. CDR3: CASSWTVAGAFF. The CDR3 nucleotides read TGTGCCAGCAGTTGGACGGTTGCCGGAGCTTTCTTT.

The chain recombines TRBV28 with TRBJ1-6; tentative D call: TRBD1 (6 bases). The CDR3 consists of 15 residues. Germline CDR1 reads MDHEN; CDR2 reads SYDVKM. Trimming pared 2 bases from V and 6 bases from J, leaving 11 bases between. The DNA of the CDR3 is TGTGCCAGCAGTTTACGGGACACTAGTAATTCACCCCTCCACTTT. It codes for CASSLRDTSNSPLHF.

The V call is TRBV2, the J call TRBJ2-1; 10 bases map to TRBD2. Germline V CDR1 and CDR2: SNHLY, FYNNEI. With V trimmed by 6 bases and J by 6 bases, 2 bases remained unmatched. CDR3 length: 13 amino acids. The CDR3 here is CASREREGNEQFF. Here the CDR3 DNA reads TGTGCCAGCAGGGAGCGGGAGGGCAATGAGCAGTTCTTC.

This rearrangement joins TRBV5-4 to TRBJ1-2, with no clear D. V lost 0 bases and J 4 bases, leaving 7 bases between the germline ends. The CDR3 sequence is 13 residues long. Per germline, CDR1 SGHNT and CDR2 YYREEE (reference sequence). The CDR3 loop reads CASSLVNSYGYTF. CDR3 in DNA: TGTGCCAGCAGCTTGGTGAACTCCTATGGCTACACCTTC.

The chain uses TRBV5-6 and TRBJ2-7; the match to TRBD1 covers 7 bases. The CDR3 covers 12 residues. V lost 5 bases to trimming and J lost 2 bases; unmatched junction nucleotides: 1. The germline V gene has CDR1 SGHDT and CDR2 YYEEEE. Here the CDR3 reads CASRQGPYEQYF. DNA of the CDR3: TGTGCCAGCAGACAGGGGCCCTACGAGCAGTACTTC.

J is TRBJ2-2 and V is TRBV6-1, with D possibly matching TRBD1 (6 bases). Germline V gene lookup returns CDR1 MNHNS and CDR2 SASEGT. CDR3 length: 12 amino acids. Trimming removed 6 bases from V and 6 bases from J, with 8 bases in between. CDR3 residues: CASSRGPGELFF. Written as DNA, the CDR3 is TGTGCCAGCAGCAGGGGACCCGGGGAGCTGTTTTTT.

The gene calls are TRBV11-2 and TRBJ2-5; unclear D gene. This CDR3 region has 15 residues. With 0 bases removed from V and 2 bases from J, the gap between germline ends came to 10 bases. Germline V gene sequence: CDR1 SGHAT, CDR2 FQNNGV. For the CDR3, the DNA is TGTGCCAGCAGCTTAGACGGCAAGTCGCAAGAGACCCAGTACTTC. Translation gives CASSLDGKSQETQYF.

V is TRBV6-4 and J is TRBJ1-1, with D maybe TRBD1 (6 bases). The CDR3 consists of 13 residues. Germline-derived CDR1 and CDR2 are MRHNA and SNTAGT. Trimming took 8 bases from V and 1 from J, leaving 11 bases between them. CDR3 bases: TGTGCCAGCCGATTACAGGGGAACACTGAAGCTTTCTTT. Encoded protein: CASRLQGNTEAFF.

This clone showed up just once. The chain is built from TRBV4-2 and TRBJ2-7, with D perhaps matching TRBD1 (6 bases). Germline V lookup: CDR1 LGHNA, CDR2 YNFKEQ. This CDR3 comprises 15 residues. The V end lost 0 bases, the J end lost 6 bases, and 15 bases lay between the germline ends. CDR3 residues: CASSQEGLGGGEQYF. Here the CDR3 DNA reads TGTGCCAGCAGCCAAGAGGGGCTTGGGGGCGGCGAGCAGTACTTC.

The chain is built from TRBV18 and TRBJ2-1, with 10 bases that match TRBD2. Per germline, CDR1 KGHSH and CDR2 LQKENI. V was pared by 1 base and J by 5 bases, with 8 bases of the junction left unmatched. The CDR3 covers 17 residues. The CDR3, as DNA: TGTGCCAGCTCACCACGCGGGCTGGGACTAGCGAACAATGAGCAGTTCTTC. This codes for CASSPRGLGLANNEQFF.

The V call is TRBV6-1, the J call TRBJ2-3; D remains ambiguous. From germline, CDR1 is MNHNS and CDR2 SASEGT. This CDR3 region has 13 residues. Trimming cost V 3 bases and J 11 bases, with 15 bases left between them. CDR3 nucleotide sequence: TGTGCCAGCAGTGATACCCTGACCCCTATGCAGTATTTT. Its translation: CASSDTLTPMQYF.

V gene TRBV5-6 combines with J gene TRBJ1-2, with D hard to call. The V gene lost 0 bases and the J gene lost 4 bases, with 13 bases spanning the gap. Germline values: CDR1 SGHDT, CDR2 YYEEEE. This CDR3 spans 15 amino acids. In DNA, the CDR3 is TGTGCCAGCAGCTTGGCCGAGGTTGGGATCTATGGCTACACCTTC. Protein product: CASSLAEVGIYGYTF.